The clone carrying this TCR beta chain was detected ten times or more. Its antigen remains unknown. The data are from a study of T cells after yellow fever vaccination. Notes on the study in general: Boosting was followed by the reappearance of most primary-vaccination clones (just under 97% CD4, about 88% CD8).

Germline V CDR1 and CDR2: ENHRY, SYGVKD. J lost 5 bases, V lost 6 bases, and 3 bases had no gene match. The CDR3 runs 13 residues. Production of TCR cDNA was by 5'RACE template switching, which also added a universal primer site and UMIs. Via MiXCR, TCRdb re-called the 5' RACE reads, giving one row per CDR3 protein. The sample records 310,000 or so distinct CDR3 sequences, 3% to 4.5% being singletons. The source of this sequence is a man aged 18-30 years who received the YFV17D yellow fever vaccine. The chain is built from TRBV10-3 and TRBJ1-5; TRBD1 agrees at 8 bases. Here the sequenced sample was PBMCs, taken on the day of the yellow fever booster vaccination. The CDR3 nucleotides are TGTGCCATCAGGACAGGGGCCGATCAGCCCCAGCATTTT. It specifies CAIRTGADQPQHF.